This is a list of T cell receptor beta chains from one sample in a study of OX40 agonist ivuxolimab in advanced cancers. The method was immunoSEQ multiplex PCR; TCRdb's version includes in-frame clones alone and lacks a portion of them. Among tens of thousands of clones listed, 85% were seen once. The specimen was CD4+ or CD8+ T cells sorted from blood, collected in a trial of the OX40 agonist ivuxolimab. The receptors stem from an adult with an advanced solid tumor such as melanoma, head and neck, liver or kidney cancer. Each CDR3 is given with its conserved first and last residue.

J,V,CDR3
TRBJ2-3,TRBV5-4,CASSQGQGVTDTQYF
TRBJ1-5,TRBV30,CAWSPGSAGNQPQHF
TRBJ1-1,TRBV4-2,CASSQDVGRRNTEAFF
TRBJ1-2,TRBV28,CASSLGTGPYGYTF
TRBJ1-6,TRBV7-9,CASSLATGRDSYNSPLHF
TRBJ2-7,TRBV7-2,CASSQTGTGPYEQYF
TRBJ1-1,TRBV6-1,CASSDGTGYTEAFF
TRBJ2-7,TRBV11-2,CASSLASSGSYYEQYF
TRBJ2-5,TRBV7-2,CASAKGARSGTQYF
TRBJ2-7,TRBV5-1,CASSSRGGGVYEQYF
TRBJ2-7,TRBV11-1,CASSLAHEQYF
TRBJ2-1,TRBV6-1,CASDLGQGANNEQFF
TRBJ2-7,TRBV28,CASSADRDQYF
TRBJ1-5,TRBV19,CASSIDGAPGDPQHF
TRBJ2-1,TRBV7-2,CASSPESGRANNEQFF
TRBJ2-3,TRBV10-2,CASSGGGGGTDTQYF
TRBJ1-1,TRBV19,CASSISHRGLRTEAFF
TRBJ2-3,TRBV29-1,CSVEAPVGLFSYTQYF
TRBJ2-6,TRBV14,CASSQRGDGANVLTF
TRBJ2-7,TRBV7-8,CASSSDSAYEQYF
TRBJ2-3,TRBV18,CASSPPGTDTQYF
TRBJ1-6,TRBV6-6,CASNLQAGRNSPLHF
TRBJ1-2,TRBV9,CASSYTGAYGYTF
TRBJ2-2,TRBV7-9,CASSPRAQNTGELFF
TRBJ1-2,TRBV6-1,CASSEDGDSNYGYTF
TRBJ1-2,TRBV29-1,CSVGTGAYTF
TRBJ1-2,TRBV7-2,CASSTQGDFYGYTF
TRBJ2-3,TRBV11-2,CASSLWGAKGTDTQYF
TRBJ2-1,TRBV2,CASSPGTGINNEQFF
TRBJ2-3,TRBV7-9,CASSLAIPGLAGETDTQYF
TRBJ1-1,TRBV20-1,CSAQRGDEAFF
TRBJ1-1,TRBV5-1,CASSSRQGRNEAFF